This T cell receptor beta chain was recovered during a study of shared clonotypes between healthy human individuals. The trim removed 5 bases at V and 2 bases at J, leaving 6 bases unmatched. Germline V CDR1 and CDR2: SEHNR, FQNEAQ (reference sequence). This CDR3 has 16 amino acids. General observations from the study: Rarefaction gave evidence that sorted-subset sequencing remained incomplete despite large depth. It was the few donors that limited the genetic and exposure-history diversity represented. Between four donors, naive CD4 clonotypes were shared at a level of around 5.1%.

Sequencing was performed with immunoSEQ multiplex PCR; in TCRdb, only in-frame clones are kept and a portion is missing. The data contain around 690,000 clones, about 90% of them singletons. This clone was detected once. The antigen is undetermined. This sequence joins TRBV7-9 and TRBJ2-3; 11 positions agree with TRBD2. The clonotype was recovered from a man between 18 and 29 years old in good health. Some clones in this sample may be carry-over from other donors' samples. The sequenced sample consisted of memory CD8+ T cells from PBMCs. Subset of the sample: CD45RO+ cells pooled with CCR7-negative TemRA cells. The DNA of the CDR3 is TGTGCCAGCAGCGGACGACTAGCGGGGCACACAGATACGCAGTATTTT. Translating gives CASSGRLAGHTDTQYF.